This T cell receptor (beta chain) was sequenced during a study of molecular identifiers for immune sequencing clone quantification. The CDR3 is made up of 16 amino acids. Trimming took 4 bases from V and 2 from J; bases not matched to a gene: 5. Per the germline V gene, CDR1 is PRHDT and CDR2 is FYEKMQ (reference sequence). MiXCR was run by TCRdb on the PCR reads, yielding one entry per CDR3 protein. The table has 40,000 or so distinct CDR3 sequences, 19% seen once. This clonotype was counted ten times or more. The chain has TRBV13 and TRBJ2-6; 7 positions match TRBD1. Material for sequencing was naive CD8+ T cells from blood, with Jurkat cell RNA spiked in. Subset described: FACS-sorted CD8+CD4-CCR7+CD45RA+ naive T cells. The sequence was obtained from a human donor in good health. Some libraries in this study had Jurkat cell RNA spiked in. CDR3 sequence reads: CASSSGQAAGANVLTF. In DNA form, the CDR3 reads TGTGCCAGCAGCTCCGGACAGGCTGCTGGGGCCAACGTCCTGACTTTC.